Listed below are T cell receptor beta chains from one sample, sequenced in a study of cytomegalovirus exposure and HLA in healthy donors. Libraries were prepared by immunoSEQ multiplex PCR; TCRdb keeps only in-frame clonotypes and omits some of them. This table has approximately 77,000 clones, 75% to 80% appearing once. Sequencing was done on a sample of PBMCs. Receptors originate from a man aged 35 to 55 in good health and CMV-seronegative. The CDR3 runs from the conserved cysteine through the conserved F or W. A D gene is named only where the DNA matches it firmly. The size field is filled for only some rows; it gives once, few, many or a size class.

>TRBJ2-7|TRBV5-1|.|large
CASSPSTGRSSYEQYF
TGCGCCAGCAGCCCCTCGACTGGGAGGAGCTCCTACGAGCAGTACTTC
>TRBJ1-2|TRBV7-9|.|.
CASSLAPGDGYTF
TGTGCCAGCAGCTTAGCGCCAGGGGATGGCTACACCTTC
>TRBJ2-7|TRBV6-6|.|few
CASRSTEVEQYF
TGTGCCAGCAGGTCGACAGAGGTGGAGCAGTACTTC
>TRBJ2-3|TRBV12-5|TRBD2|.
CASGFSGSTSTDTQYF
TGTGCTAGTGGTTTTAGCGGGAGCACTAGCACAGATACGCAGTATTTT
>TRBJ2-3|TRBV9|TRBD2|.
CASSPYPPGLADGSGTDTQYF
TGTGCCAGCAGCCCTTACCCCCCGGGACTAGCAGATGGGTCTGGCACAGATACGCAGTATTTT
>TRBJ2-7|TRBV7-8|TRBD2|.
CASSGRTSVAYEQYF
TGTGCCAGCAGCGGACGGACTAGCGTTGCCTACGAGCAGTACTTC
>TRBJ2-7|TRBV4-1|.|.
CASSQVARGSYEQYF
TGCGCCAGCAGCCAAGTAGCCAGGGGTTCCTACGAGCAGTACTTC
>TRBJ2-3|TRBV18|TRBD2|.
CASSPVTSEDTQYF
TGTGCCAGCTCACCAGTCACTAGCGAGGATACGCAGTATTTT
>TRBJ1-1|TRBV7-3|.|few
CASSSTGPTLYTEAFF
TGTGCCAGCAGCTCCACAGGGCCAACCCTATACACTGAAGCTTTCTTT
>TRBJ2-7|TRBV27|TRBD2|.
CASTLRAGGRYEQYF
TGTGCCAGCACCCTAAGAGCGGGAGGGCGGTACGAGCAGTACTTC
>TRBJ2-3|TRBV6-6|TRBD1|.
CASRGTVQDTQYF
TGTGCCAGCAGGGGGACAGTACAGGATACGCAGTATTTT
>TRBJ2-7|TRBV2|TRBD2|.
CASSGWASGGTYEQYF
TGTGCCAGCAGTGGTTGGGCTAGCGGGGGAACCTACGAGCAGTACTTC
>TRBJ2-7|TRBV9|.|once
CASSVATGNTYEQYF
TGTGCCAGCAGCGTAGCTACCGGGAACACCTACGAGCAGTACTTC
>TRBJ2-7|TRBV30|TRBD1|.
CAWTIGGAYYEQYF
TGTGCCTGGACAATAGGGGGCGCCTACTACGAGCAGTACTTC
>TRBJ1-1|TRBV7-6|.|.
CASSPTVNTEAFF
TGTGCCAGCAGCCCGACAGTGAACACTGAAGCTTTCTTT
>TRBJ1-2|TRBV29-1|.|.
CSVNQGDYGYTF
TGCAGCGTGAATCAGGGTGATTATGGCTACACCTTC
>TRBJ1-1|TRBV28|.|.
CASSLGPNTEAFF
TGTGCCAGCAGTTTGGGGCCTAACACTGAAGCTTTCTTT
>TRBJ2-7|TRBV9|.|.
CASSVALHGYEQYF
TGTGCCAGCAGCGTAGCTTTGCACGGCTACGAGCAGTACTTC
>TRBJ2-3|TRBV28|TRBD1|.
CASALGQGRDTQYF
TGTGCCAGCGCCCTAGGACAGGGCAGAGATACGCAGTATTTT
>TRBJ2-3|TRBV7-9|TRBD1|.
CASRPTAGQGTDTQYF
TGTGCCAGCAGGCCGACTGCGGGACAGGGCACAGATACGCAGTATTTT
>TRBJ1-4|TRBV19|TRBD1|.
CASKRTGGAVTTNEKLFF
TGTGCCAGTAAGAGGACAGGTGGAGCCGTTACGACTAATGAAAAACTGTTTTTT
>TRBJ2-2|TRBV9|.|once
CASSVAAGANTGELFF
TGTGCCAGCAGCGTAGCCGCCGGGGCGAACACCGGGGAGCTGTTTTTT
>TRBJ1-5|TRBV27|.|.
CASSGGFGLTSNQPQHF
TGTGCCAGCAGTGGAGGATTTGGATTGACGAGCAATCAGCCCCAGCATTTT